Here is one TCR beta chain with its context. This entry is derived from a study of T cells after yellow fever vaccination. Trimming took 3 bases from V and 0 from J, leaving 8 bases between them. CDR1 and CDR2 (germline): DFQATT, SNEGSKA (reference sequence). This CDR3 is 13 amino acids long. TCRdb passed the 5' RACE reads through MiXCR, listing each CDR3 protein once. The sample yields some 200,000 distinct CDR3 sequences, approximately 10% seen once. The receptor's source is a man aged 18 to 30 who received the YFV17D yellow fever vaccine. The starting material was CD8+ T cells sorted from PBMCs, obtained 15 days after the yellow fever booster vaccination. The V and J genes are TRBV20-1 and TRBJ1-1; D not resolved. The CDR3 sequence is CSARVQMNTEAFF. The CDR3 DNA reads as TGCAGTGCTAGGGTACAGATGAACACTGAAGCTTTCTTT.